These 19 T cell receptor beta chains share one sample of origin, sequenced in a study of OX40 agonist ivuxolimab in advanced cancers. Clones were read by immunoSEQ multiplex PCR, and TCRdb kept only the in-frame ones, dropping some. The table records some 69,000 clones, 80% to 90% of them present only once. The input for sequencing was CD4+ or CD8+ T cells sorted from blood, taken in a trial of the OX40 agonist ivuxolimab. All receptors derive from an adult with an advanced solid tumor such as melanoma, head and neck, liver or kidney cancer.

The chain uses TRBV5-5 and TRBJ2-5; possible D gene TRBD1, 6 bases. The CDR3 covers 15 residues. The germline V and J ends were trimmed by 4 bases and 4 bases, with 17 bases remaining between them. CDR1 is SGHKS and CDR2 is YYEKEE in the germline V gene (reference sequence). In nucleotides, the CDR3 is TGTGCCAGCAGCCCACCTCTAAACAGGGTAGAGACCCAGTACTTC. The encoded protein is CASSPPLNRVETQYF.

The chain couples TRBV5-5 to TRBJ1-5, with a tentative D call TRBD1 (6 bases). The germline V and J ends were trimmed by 4 bases and 6 bases, with 14 bases remaining between them. The germline gives CDR1 SGHKS, CDR2 YYEKEE (reference sequence). The CDR3 extends over 14 amino acids. CDR3 DNA: TGTGCCAGCAGCCCCCTACAGGGAACTCAGCCCCAGCATTTT. Translating gives CASSPLQGTQPQHF.

The V call is TRBV11-3, the J call TRBJ2-3, with no clear D. CDR3 length: 12 residues. The V end lost 4 bases, the J end lost 3 bases, and 5 bases lay between the germline ends. Germline CDR1 and CDR2: SGHNT and YENEEA. CDR3 protein: CASSSGTDTQYF. In DNA, the CDR3 is TGTGCCAGCAGCTCCGGGACAGATACGCAGTATTTT.

The rearrangement links TRBV28 to TRBJ2-7, with D perhaps matching TRBD2 (6 bases). The V gene's germline CDR1 is MDHEN and CDR2 SYDVKM. Trimming pared 1 base from V and 1 base from J, leaving 11 bases between. CDR3 length equals 15 residues. In nucleotides, the CDR3 is TGTGCCAGCAGTTTATCAGGTAGCGGTTCCTACGAGCAGTACTTC. Its translation: CASSLSGSGSYEQYF.

This sequence joins TRBV2 and TRBJ2-6; TRBD1 aligns across 7 bases. Looked up from germline, CDR1 is SNHLY and CDR2 is FYNNEI. This CDR3 is 15 amino acids long. The junction had 4 bases not matched to a gene; V was cut back by 8 bases and J by 0 bases. DNA of the CDR3: TGTGCCAGCGGACCAGGGGGCTCTGGGGCCAACGTCCTGACTTTC. Translating gives CASGPGGSGANVLTF.

V usage is TRBV5-1 and J usage is TRBJ2-3; D uncertain. Trimming took 3 bases from V and 4 from J, leaving 9 bases between them. This CDR3 has 13 amino acids. CDR1 and CDR2 (germline): SGHRS, YFSETQ. This chain's CDR3 is CASSSLVADTQYF. CDR3 bases: TGCGCCAGCAGCTCGTTAGTTGCAGATACGCAGTATTTT.

The sample holds one count of this clone. This chain uses TRBV30 with TRBJ1-2, with a possible D match to TRBD1 (5 bases). CDR1 and CDR2 (germline): GTSNPN, SVGIG (reference sequence). The CDR3 is made up of 12 amino acids. V was shortened by 4 bases and J by 5 bases, with 11 bases between the two germline ends. The CDR3 DNA is TGTGCCTGGAAAGACAGAGCTTATGGCTACACCTTC. Translated: CAWKDRAYGYTF. The full variable domain, in which reference TRBV30 and TRBJ1-2 provide the parts outside the CDR3, is SQTIHQWPATLVQPVGSPLSLECTVEGTSNPNLYWYRQAAGRGLQLLFYSVGIGQISSEVPQNLSASRPQDRQFILSSKKLLLSDSGFYLCAWKDRAYGYTFGSGTRLTVV.

V gene TRBV27 combines with J gene TRBJ2-3; D gene ambiguous. CDR1 and CDR2 from the germline V gene are MNHEY and SMNVEV (reference sequence). The V end was cut by 5 bases, the J end by 0 bases, with 9 bases between. This CDR3 contains 14 residues. CDR3 residues: CASSPLTSTDTQYF. Written as DNA, the CDR3 is TGTGCCAGCAGTCCCCTTACCAGCACAGATACGCAGTATTTT.

This clone was counted only a few times. V usage is TRBV7-2 and J usage is TRBJ1-5; D uncertain. CDR3 size: 15 residues. V was clipped by 2 bases and J by 3 bases, with 11 bases between them. CDR1 is SGHTA, CDR2 FQGNSA, per germline. The CDR3 DNA sequence: TGTGCCAGCAGCTTAACGGGTGTAGACAATCAGCCCCAGCATTTT. Encoded protein: CASSLTGVDNQPQHF. Full variable domain (outside the CDR3, taken from reference TRBV7-2 and TRBJ1-5): GAGVSQSPSNKVTEKGKDVELRCDPISGHTALYWYRQSLGQGLEFLIYFQGNSAPDKSGLPSDRFSAERTGGSVSTLTIQRTQQEDSAVYLCASSLTGVDNQPQHFGDGTRLSIL.

V gene TRBV28 combines with J gene TRBJ2-7, with 8 bases lining up with TRBD1. Unmatched junction bases numbered 0, after V lost 2 bases and J lost 0 bases. The germline V gene encodes CDR1 MDHEN and CDR2 SYDVKM. The CDR3 has 14 residues. This chain's CDR3 is CASSLGTGSYEQYF. DNA for the CDR3: TGTGCCAGCAGTTTAGGGACAGGCTCCTACGAGCAGTACTTC.

This chain connects TRBV9 to TRBJ2-3; 7 bases align to TRBD2. This CDR3 is 16 amino acids long. With V trimmed by 2 bases and J by 1 base, 7 bases remained unmatched. Germline V gene sequence: CDR1 SGDLS, CDR2 YYNGEE. The CDR3 DNA reads TGTGCCAGCAGCGTCGGGGGGTCGCCGGGCACAGATACGCAGTATTTT. It encodes CASSVGGSPGTDTQYF.

The V gene is TRBV19, the J gene TRBJ2-7, with 10 bases fitting TRBD2. The CDR3 sequence is 16 residues long. Germline-derived CDR1 and CDR2 are LNHDA and SQIVND (reference sequence). The V gene end was trimmed by 5 bases and the J gene end by 2 bases; junction bases not matched to a gene: 9. CDR3 in amino acids: CASSFKTSGPTYEQYF. CDR3 nucleotides: TGTGCCAGTAGTTTCAAGACTAGCGGGCCGACCTACGAGCAGTACTTC.

The chain carries TRBV7-2 and TRBJ2-1; D is perhaps TRBD1 or TRBD2 (6 bases each). In germline, CDR1 is SGHTA, CDR2 FQGNSA. V dropped 6 bases and J dropped 1 base, with 13 bases sitting between them. This CDR3 is 15 amino acids long. The CDR3 sequence: CASRKTGASYNEQFF. CDR3 DNA sequence: TGTGCCAGCAGAAAAACGGGGGCTTCCTACAATGAGCAGTTCTTC. Using reference TRBV7-2 and TRBJ2-1 for the parts outside the CDR3, the full variable domain is GAGVSQSPSNKVTEKGKDVELRCDPISGHTALYWYRQSLGQGLEFLIYFQGNSAPDKSGLPSDRFSAERTGGSVSTLTIQRTQQEDSAVYLCASRKTGASYNEQFFGPGTRLTVL.

This sequence joins TRBV6-1 and TRBJ1-4; D perhaps matches TRBD1 (6 bases). From germline, CDR1 is MNHNS and CDR2 SASEGT. Trimming left V 3 bases short and J 6 bases short, with 11 bases between. This CDR3 region has 14 residues. The CDR3 protein is CASSDGRGYEKLFF. The CDR3 nucleotides are TGTGCCAGCAGTGACGGCAGGGGTTATGAAAAACTGTTTTTT.

The CDR3 sequence: CASSSLDGYNEQFF. For the CDR3, the DNA is TGTGCCAGCAGCTCATTAGACGGATACAATGAGCAGTTCTTC. The chain joins TRBV11-2 to TRBJ2-1; D remains ambiguous. The CDR3 is 14 amino acids. Trimming removed 4 bases at V and 4 bases at J, with 11 bases between. Looked up from germline, CDR1 is SGHAT and CDR2 is FQNNGV.

The genes are TRBV9 and TRBJ2-1; 12 nucleotides agree with TRBD2. Germline values: CDR1 SGDLS, CDR2 YYNGEE. The CDR3 consists of 15 residues. J lost 6 bases, V lost 4 bases, and 5 bases had no gene match. The CDR3 DNA follows: TGTGCCAGCAGCCATCGACTAGCGGGGGTCAATGAGCAGTTCTTC. Protein sequence: CASSHRLAGVNEQFF.

This sequence joins TRBV19 and TRBJ1-5; TRBD1 matches 7 bases. The CDR3 has 16 amino acids. With 7 bases clipped from V and 2 bases from J, the junction kept 11 bases outside the gene matches. Per germline, CDR1 LNHDA and CDR2 SQIVND (reference sequence). CDR3 protein: CASNPGGGAGNQPQHF. The CDR3 bases are TGTGCCAGTAACCCAGGGGGAGGGGCTGGCAATCAGCCCCAGCATTTT.

The chain uses TRBV10-3 and TRBJ2-1, with D perhaps matching TRBD1 or TRBD2 (5 bases each). This CDR3 spans 16 amino acids. The V gene's germline CDR1 is ENHRY and CDR2 SYGVKD. The germline V and J ends were trimmed by 0 bases and 3 bases, with 12 bases remaining between them. CDR3 DNA sequence: TGTGCCATCAGTGAGTCGTTGGGGGAGCTCTACAATGAGCAGTTCTTC. It encodes CAISESLGELYNEQFF.

The chain couples TRBV7-9 to TRBJ2-1; possibly TRBD2 for D (6 bases). V lost 5 bases to trimming and J lost 3 bases, with 17 bases between them. This CDR3 is built from 16 residues. Germline CDR1 reads SEHNR; CDR2 reads FQNEAQ (reference sequence). The CDR3 sequence: CASSLGGSGVYNEQFF. The CDR3 DNA sequence: TGTGCCAGCAGCCTAGGAGGTAGCGGAGTCTACAATGAGCAGTTCTTC.